A selection of T cell receptor beta chains follows, all from one sample in a study of T cells in Graves' hyperthyroidism and ophthalmopathy. TCRdb fed the multiplex PCR reads into MiXCR, producing one record per CDR3 protein. The table records hundreds of thousands of distinct CDR3 sequences, approximately 15% of them present only once. Sequences were obtained from blood. These receptor sequences come from a middle-aged woman with Graves' ophthalmopathy. Each CDR3 is given with its conserved first and last residue. Fields, in order: CDR3 DNA, CDR3 protein, J gene, V gene, clone size, CDR3 length, D gene. A D gene is named only where the DNA matches it firmly. A clone size is listed for some rows: how often the clone was seen (once, few, many), or a class if it is expanded.

cdr3_nt: TGCAGTGCTAGAGGTATTAGCGGAAACTACGAGCAGTACTTC
cdr3_aa: CSARGISGNYEQYF
j_call: TRBJ2-7
v_call: TRBV20-1
clone_size: .
cdr3_length: 14
d_call: .

cdr3_nt: TGTGCCAGCAGGCAGACACCCCCTAGCACAGATACGCAGTATTTT
cdr3_aa: CASRQTPPSTDTQYF
j_call: TRBJ2-3
v_call: TRBV5-4
clone_size: .
cdr3_length: 15
d_call: .

cdr3_nt: TGCGCCAGCAGTGACCAACCCTACAAAGAGCAGTTCTTC
cdr3_aa: CASSDQPYKEQFF
j_call: TRBJ2-1
v_call: TRBV10-2
clone_size: .
cdr3_length: 13
d_call: .

cdr3_nt: TGTGCTAGTGGTTTGGTCCCGGACGGTAATCTAGCCAAAAACATTCAGTACTTC
cdr3_aa: CASGLVPDGNLAKNIQYF
j_call: TRBJ2-4
v_call: TRBV12-5
clone_size: .
cdr3_length: 18
d_call: .

cdr3_nt: TGTGCCAGCAGTGAAGAAGCAGGGTTCTATCAGCCCCAGCATTTT
cdr3_aa: CASSEEAGFYQPQHF
j_call: TRBJ1-5
v_call: TRBV2
clone_size: many
cdr3_length: 15
d_call: .

cdr3_nt: TGCAGTGCTAGAGCGGTTGGCTACAATGAGCAGTTCTTC
cdr3_aa: CSARAVGYNEQFF
j_call: TRBJ2-1
v_call: TRBV20-1
clone_size: many
cdr3_length: 13
d_call: .

cdr3_nt: TGTGCCAGCAGCCTGGGACAGGGCCTGGACACTGAAGCTTTCTTT
cdr3_aa: CASSLGQGLDTEAFF
j_call: TRBJ1-1
v_call: TRBV14
clone_size: many
cdr3_length: 15
d_call: TRBD1

cdr3_nt: TGCGCCAGCAGCGTGGGACAGGGGGAGTACGAGCAGTACTTC
cdr3_aa: CASSVGQGEYEQYF
j_call: TRBJ2-7
v_call: TRBV5-1
clone_size: .
cdr3_length: 14
d_call: TRBD1

cdr3_nt: TGTGCCAGCAGCTTATTGCAGTTTGGGACTAGCGGGAGTCGGCAAGAGACCCAGTACTTC
cdr3_aa: CASSLLQFGTSGSRQETQYF
j_call: TRBJ2-5
v_call: TRBV7-9
clone_size: few
cdr3_length: 20
d_call: TRBD2

cdr3_nt: TGCGCCAGCAGCTTGGGCATATTAAGCGAGCAGTACTTC
cdr3_aa: CASSLGILSEQYF
j_call: TRBJ2-7
v_call: TRBV5-1
clone_size: many
cdr3_length: 13
d_call: .

cdr3_nt: TGTGCCAGCAGCCGAAGCCGGCACGAAATAGTAGGTCAGCCCCAGCATTTT
cdr3_aa: CASSRSRHEIVGQPQHF
j_call: TRBJ1-5
v_call: TRBV6-1
clone_size: few
cdr3_length: 17
d_call: .

cdr3_nt: TGTGCCAGCAGTGTCTCGGGGAAGGATCGCTACACCTTC
cdr3_aa: CASSVSGKDRYTF
j_call: TRBJ1-2
v_call: TRBV2
clone_size: many
cdr3_length: 13
d_call: .

cdr3_nt: TGTGCCAGCAGCTTTTGGGCGGGTACCTACAATGAGCAGTTCTTC
cdr3_aa: CASSFWAGTYNEQFF
j_call: TRBJ2-1
v_call: TRBV5-5
clone_size: few
cdr3_length: 15
d_call: .

cdr3_nt: TGTGCCAGCAGTCCAACACAGGGCAACACTGAAGCTTTCTTT
cdr3_aa: CASSPTQGNTEAFF
j_call: TRBJ1-1
v_call: TRBV12-3/TRBV12-4
clone_size: .
cdr3_length: 14
d_call: .

cdr3_nt: TGCAGTGCTAGAAACCCCAGAGCGGGAGAAGATACGCAGTATTTT
cdr3_aa: CSARNPRAGEDTQYF
j_call: TRBJ2-3
v_call: TRBV20-1
clone_size: few
cdr3_length: 15
d_call: TRBD2

cdr3_nt: TGTGCCAGCAGCTTGGTACCGTATACCCCCTCGAACACCATATATTTT
cdr3_aa: CASSLVPYTPSNTIYF
j_call: TRBJ1-3
v_call: TRBV5-5
clone_size: .
cdr3_length: 16
d_call: .

cdr3_nt: TGTGCCAGCAGCTTAAGGTCTAGCCGCTACAATGAGCAGTTCTTC
cdr3_aa: CASSLRSSRYNEQFF
j_call: TRBJ2-1
v_call: TRBV7-3
clone_size: many
cdr3_length: 15
d_call: .

cdr3_nt: TGTGCCAGCAGTACAAGGGCGGGAAGCACAGATACGCAGTATTTT
cdr3_aa: CASSTRAGSTDTQYF
j_call: TRBJ2-3
v_call: TRBV27
clone_size: many
cdr3_length: 15
d_call: .

cdr3_nt: TGTGCCAGCAGAAGGAGTGGGACGGCGGGTGAAAAACTGTTTTTT
cdr3_aa: CASRRSGTAGEKLFF
j_call: TRBJ1-4
v_call: TRBV7-8
clone_size: .
cdr3_length: 15
d_call: .

cdr3_nt: TGTGCCAGCAGGCCCGCCCCTGGACAGGGAAACACCGGGGAGCTGTTTTTT
cdr3_aa: CASRPAPGQGNTGELFF
j_call: TRBJ2-2
v_call: TRBV7-6
clone_size: .
cdr3_length: 17
d_call: TRBD1

cdr3_nt: TGTGCCAGCAACCCCACGGGGATGGGGACCCAGTACTTC
cdr3_aa: CASNPTGMGTQYF
j_call: TRBJ2-5
v_call: TRBV6-2/TRBV6-3
clone_size: many
cdr3_length: 13
d_call: .

cdr3_nt: TGCAGTGCTCACCTCATGGAGCGGGAGATCGGTCGCGAGCAGTACTTC
cdr3_aa: CSAHLMEREIGREQYF
j_call: TRBJ2-7
v_call: TRBV20-1
clone_size: .
cdr3_length: 16
d_call: TRBD2

cdr3_nt: TGTGCCAGCAGCTTCTTTAGCGGGGGTAAGGATACGCAGTATTTT
cdr3_aa: CASSFFSGGKDTQYF
j_call: TRBJ2-3
v_call: TRBV7-2
clone_size: .
cdr3_length: 15
d_call: TRBD2

cdr3_nt: TGTGCCAGCAGGATTAGCGGGATTAACACCGGGGAGCTGTTTTTT
cdr3_aa: CASRISGINTGELFF
j_call: TRBJ2-2
v_call: TRBV5-5
clone_size: many
cdr3_length: 15
d_call: TRBD2

cdr3_nt: TGTGCCAGCGAGGCCAGAAGGATTAGCACAGATACGCAGTATTTT
cdr3_aa: CASEARRISTDTQYF
j_call: TRBJ2-3
v_call: TRBV2
clone_size: .
cdr3_length: 15
d_call: .

cdr3_nt: TGTGCCAGCAAAGGACTTAGCCCCCATGAGCAGTTCTTC
cdr3_aa: CASKGLSPHEQFF
j_call: TRBJ2-1
v_call: TRBV2
clone_size: .
cdr3_length: 13
d_call: .

cdr3_nt: TGTGCCAGCAGGAAGGGACAGGGAAGCTACAATGAGCAGTTCTTC
cdr3_aa: CASRKGQGSYNEQFF
j_call: TRBJ2-1
v_call: TRBV27
clone_size: many
cdr3_length: 15
d_call: TRBD1

cdr3_nt: TGTGCCAGCAGTTGGGGGACAGACGGGTACGAGCAGTACTTC
cdr3_aa: CASSWGTDGYEQYF
j_call: TRBJ2-7
v_call: TRBV6-4
clone_size: .
cdr3_length: 14
d_call: TRBD1